This T cell receptor beta chain was sequenced during a study of T-cell memory formation after mild COVID-19. Germline loops: CDR1 SGHTA, CDR2 FQGNSA. Trimming removed 5 bases from V and 7 bases from J, with 9 bases in between. The CDR3 has 12 amino acids. TCRdb called the 5' RACE reads again in MiXCR, with one record for every CDR3 protein. Of around 340,000 distinct CDR3 sequences in the sample, 20% to 25% were seen once. This receptor was identified in an adult woman who had mild COVID-19 (a few samples of this study predate the infection). Cell type and time point are not known. Sequencing was performed on PBMCs or a T cell subset sorted from them (not recorded which). The rearrangement uses TRBV7-2 and TRBJ2-1; D uncertain. The CDR3 sequence is CASSRAANEQFF. The CDR3 nucleotides read TGTGCCAGCAGCCGCGCGGCAAATGAGCAGTTCTTC.